This T cell receptor delta chain was obtained from a study of γδ T cells in repeated Plasmodium falciparum infection. Study results and limitations: Many TCRgamma sequences overlapped between individuals in stable Vgamma9/Vdelta2+ repertoires.

Flow sorting of PBMC yielded separate Vgamma9/Vdelta2+ and Vdelta2-negative gammadelta T cell populations for bulk repertoire analysis. This clone was counted only a few times. Its antigen is unknown. The translation of this DNA and the TCRdb protein of a much larger clone differ at residue 15, probably owing to a read error; the protein shown here is translated from the DNA. TCRdb re-called the multiplex PCR reads via CATT. The top ten hold about 10% of the sample, which has roughly 93,000 delta-chain clones, over 1.1% seen once. CDR1 and CDR2 (germline): TSWWSYY, QGS. CDR3 length: 19 amino acids. This sequence originates from a pool of human donors (malaria-infected and uninfected, not separated). This chain uses TRDV1 with TRDJ1; D may be TRDD3 (6 bases). TCRdb carries no J gene annotation; the J gene was assigned here by matching the DNA with germline. Sequenced sample: gamma-delta T cells from blood. The CDR3 spells CALGERHGGVLSYTGKLIF. The CDR3 bases are TGTGCTCTTGGGGAACGTCATGGGGGGGTACTGTCTTACACCGGTAAACTCATCTTT.